Listed here are 16 T cell receptor beta chains from one sample, sequenced in a study of blood T cell repertoires in COVID-19. Some clones are missing from TCRdb's copy, which holds only in-frame ones; the method was immunoSEQ multiplex PCR. The table has about 180,000 clones, 80% to 90% seen once. The material sequenced was PBMCs or T cells enriched from blood (not recorded which). The source is a woman aged 40 to 50 with acute COVID-19.

V and J are TRBV30 and TRBJ2-3; TRBD2 is a possible D gene (6 bases). The germline CDR1 and CDR2 sequences are GTSNPN and SVGIG (reference sequence). V dropped 1 base and J dropped 6 bases, with 11 bases sitting between them. CDR3 length: 13 amino acids. The CDR3 DNA is TGTGCCTGGAGTGGACTAGTTAGTGATACGCAGTATTTT. Translated: CAWSGLVSDTQYF.

The chain carries TRBV19 and TRBJ2-7; 8 bases agree with TRBD2. Trimming took 5 bases from V and 6 from J; bases not matched to a gene: 12. Germline CDR1 and CDR2: LNHDA and SQIVND (reference sequence). The CDR3 runs 15 residues. The DNA for the CDR3 is TGTGCCAGTAGTCCTTACGGGAGGGCTTTAGGCGAGCAGTACTTC. Residues: CASSPYGRALGEQYF.

The J gene is TRBJ2-1, the V gene TRBV3-1 (or the pseudogene TRBV3-2); possibly TRBD2 for D (5 bases). Between the trimmed V and J ends, which lost 0 bases and 4 bases, there was a span of 13 bases. CDR1 and CDR2 (germline): LGHDT, YNNKEL (reference sequence). The CDR3 is 16 amino acids. For the CDR3, the DNA is TGTGCCAGCAGCCAAGACCCGTCTAGCTTTTACAATGAGCAGTTCTTC. Translated, it gives CASSQDPSSFYNEQFF.

The chain couples TRBV5-6 to TRBJ2-3, with 7 bases lining up with TRBD1. The CDR3 spans 15 residues. Germline-derived CDR1 and CDR2 are SGHDT and YYEEEE. V trimming: 1 base; J trimming: 5 bases; junction bases outside the gene matches: 7. This chain's CDR3 is CASSLFKGAGDTQYF. CDR3 in DNA: TGTGCCAGCAGCTTGTTTAAGGGGGCGGGAGATACGCAGTATTTT. Variable domain in full (rest from reference TRBV5-6 and TRBJ2-3): DAGVTQSPTHLIKTRGQQVTLRCSPKSGHDTVSWYQQALGQGPQFIFQYYEEEERQRGNFPDRFSGHQFPNYSSELNVNALLLGDSALYLCASSLFKGAGDTQYFGPGTRLTVL.

This rearrangement joins TRBV3-1 (or the pseudogene TRBV3-2) to TRBJ2-4; perhaps TRBD2 as D (5 bases). The germline V gene encodes CDR1 LGHDT and CDR2 YNNKEL (reference sequence). This CDR3 region has 16 residues. The V and J ends lost 1 base and 0 bases respectively, with 10 bases between them. CDR3 sequence (DNA): TGTGCCAGCAGCCAAGTGGGGAGCCTAGCCAAAAACATTCAGTACTTC. It codes for CASSQVGSLAKNIQYF.

Worth noting for this clone: The sample carries other DNA sequences with the same CDR3. The V gene is TRBV9, the J gene TRBJ2-3; TRBD2 matches 10 bases. V trimming: 3 bases; J trimming: 1 base; junction bases outside the gene matches: 2. Germline V gene lookup returns CDR1 SGDLS and CDR2 YYNGEE. The CDR3 consists of 15 residues. The CDR3 region has the DNA TGTGCCAGCAGCGGCAGCGGGGGGGGCACAGATACGCAGTATTTT. It is translated as CASSGSGGGTDTQYF.

The chain employs TRBV3-1 (or the pseudogene TRBV3-2) and TRBJ2-7, with D perhaps TRBD1 (5 bases). Trimming shortened V by 4 bases and J by 6 bases, and 10 bases separated the two germline ends. CDR3 length: 12 amino acids. Looked up from germline, CDR1 is LGHDT and CDR2 is YNNKEL (reference sequence). Written as DNA, the CDR3 is TGTGCCAGCAGCCGAGGACAAAGCGAGCAGTACTTC. This gives the protein CASSRGQSEQYF.

The chain carries TRBV2 and TRBJ1-2, with 7 positions matching TRBD1. The CDR3 is 13 amino acids. J was trimmed by 8 bases and V by 0 bases; bases with no gene match: 3. Per the germline V gene, CDR1 is SNHLY and CDR2 is FYNNEI. CDR3 sequence: CASSEAQGGGYTF. The CDR3 coding sequence is TGTGCCAGCAGTGAAGCGCAGGGGGGCGGCTACACCTTC.

This sequence joins TRBV7-2 and TRBJ2-1; D remains unclear. The germline V gene has CDR1 SGHTA and CDR2 FQGNSA. CDR3 length: 15 amino acids. Trimming cost V 5 bases and J 6 bases, with 17 bases left between them. CDR3 in DNA: TGTGCCAGCAGCCCTGTAATCGAAACTACCAATGAGCAGTTCTTC. This gives the protein CASSPVIETTNEQFF.

V usage is TRBV19 and J usage is TRBJ1-6; 7 positions match TRBD1. The CDR3 sequence is 13 residues long. Trimming at V came to 5 bases and at J to 8 bases, leaving 3 bases not matched to a gene. Looked up from germline, CDR1 is LNHDA and CDR2 is SQIVND (reference sequence). The CDR3 here is CASSGTVYSPLHF. The DNA for the CDR3 is TGTGCCAGTAGTGGGACAGTCTATTCACCCCTCCACTTT. Full variable domain (outside the CDR3, taken from reference TRBV19 and TRBJ1-6): DGGITQSPKYLFRKEGQNVTLSCEQNLNHDAMYWYRQDPGQGLRLIYYSQIVNDFQKGDIAEGYSVSREKKESFPLTVTSAQKNPTAFYLCASSGTVYSPLHFGNGTRLTVT.

The V call is TRBV12-3 or TRBV12-4, the J call TRBJ2-7, with D perhaps TRBD1 (6 bases). The germline V and J ends were trimmed by 3 bases and 0 bases, with 6 bases remaining between them. This CDR3 has 13 residues. CDR3 protein: CASSLGHSYEQYF. In DNA, the CDR3 is TGTGCCAGCAGTTTGGGACACTCCTACGAGCAGTACTTC.

This chain connects TRBV4-1 to TRBJ2-1, with 7 positions matching TRBD2. Germline V lookup: CDR1 MGHRA, CDR2 YSYEKL. This CDR3 is 15 amino acids long. Trimming took 0 bases from V and 6 from J; bases not matched to a gene: 5. The CDR3 coding sequence is TGCGCCAGCAGCCAAGATAAGCGGGACCTCAATGAGCAGTTCTTC. As protein: CASSQDKRDLNEQFF.

Points on this clone: This sample includes further DNA sequences coding for the same CDR3. The chain is built from TRBV6-5 and TRBJ2-2, with 8 positions matching TRBD2. The germline V gene encodes CDR1 MNHEY and CDR2 SVGAGI. The CDR3 runs 14 residues. J gave up 2 bases and V 7 bases, and 3 bases lay outside the gene matches. The chain's CDR3 is CASKTSGNTGELFF. CDR3 bases: TGTGCCAGCAAAACTAGCGGTAACACCGGGGAGCTGTTTTTT.

V usage is TRBV6-5 and J usage is TRBJ2-7, with TRBD2 as a possible D gene (5 bases). This CDR3 has 12 residues. The germline V gene has CDR1 MNHEY and CDR2 SVGAGI. Trimming removed 7 bases at V and 5 bases at J, with 12 bases between. The CDR3 sequence is CASNERGNEQYF. In DNA, the CDR3 is TGTGCCAGCAACGAACGGGGAAACGAGCAGTACTTC.

V gene TRBV5-4 combines with J gene TRBJ2-1; 10 bases line up with TRBD2. This CDR3 is built from 16 residues. The junction had 11 bases not matched to a gene; V was cut back by 4 bases and J by 7 bases. Germline CDR1 and CDR2: SGHNT and YYREEE (reference sequence). The DNA of the CDR3 is TGTGCCAGCAGCGACCTGGGGGCTAGCGGGAGTAATGAGCAGTTCTTC. This gives the protein CASSDLGASGSNEQFF.

V is TRBV30 and J is TRBJ1-4; 9 bases map to TRBD1. V trimming: 1 base; J trimming: 7 bases; junction bases outside the gene matches: 4. The length of the CDR3 is 14 residues. Germline V gene sequence: CDR1 GTSNPN, CDR2 SVGIG (reference sequence). CDR3 DNA: TGTGCCTGGAGTGCGGACAGGGGCACTGAAAAACTGTTTTTT. This codes for CAWSADRGTEKLFF.